This T cell receptor (beta chain) was obtained from a study of human T cells and chemical hapten exposure. The wider study: Variation in per-sample TCR yields came mainly from small pooled library volume differences. Study-level findings and limits: Higher patch test scores went with higher counts of PT1 expanded TCRs.

TCRdb processed the RACE reads anew with MiXCR; each CDR3 protein has one entry. The sample lists a few hundred thousand distinct CDR3 sequences; about 6% were seen once. Germline CDR1 is SEHNR and CDR2 is FQNEAQ (reference sequence). Germline trimming cut 5 bases from V and 2 bases from J; bases unmatched to any gene: 9. The CDR3 consists of 16 residues. On this clonotype itself: Antigen unknown.

The time point: patch test 2, 6 weeks after DPC sensitization. Treatment here: therapeutic diphenylcyclopropenone sensitization with weekly scalp DPC. The sample in question was whole blood, obtained in connection with sensitization to the hapten diphenylcyclopropenone (DPC). The chain joins TRBV7-9 to TRBJ2-3, with 8 bases lining up with TRBD2. The clonotype was recovered from a woman aged 18 to 35 with alopecia areata. Some clones in this sample may be carry-over from other donors' samples. The CDR3 DNA is TGTGCCAGCAGCCCTAGCGGGCAGCAAGTCACAGATACGCAGTATTTT. Translated: CASSPSGQQVTDTQYF.